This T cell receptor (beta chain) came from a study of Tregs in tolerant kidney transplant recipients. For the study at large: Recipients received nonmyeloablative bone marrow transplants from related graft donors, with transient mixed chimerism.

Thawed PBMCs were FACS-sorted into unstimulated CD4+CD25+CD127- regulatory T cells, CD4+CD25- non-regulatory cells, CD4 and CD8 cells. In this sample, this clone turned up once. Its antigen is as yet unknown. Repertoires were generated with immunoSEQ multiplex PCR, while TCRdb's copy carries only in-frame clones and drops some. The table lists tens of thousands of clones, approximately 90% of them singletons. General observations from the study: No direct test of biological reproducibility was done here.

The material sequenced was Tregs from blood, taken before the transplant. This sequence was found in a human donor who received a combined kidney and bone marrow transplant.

The CDR3 DNA reads as TGTGCCAGCAGCCTAGCGGGAGCCAAAAACATTCAGTACTTC. Its protein product is CASSLAGAKNIQYF. The chain uses TRBV5-6 and TRBJ2-4, with TRBD2 matching 8 bases. This CDR3 comprises 14 residues. With 4 bases clipped from V and 0 bases from J, the junction kept 0 bases outside the gene matches. Germline CDR1 SGHDT, CDR2 YYEEEE.